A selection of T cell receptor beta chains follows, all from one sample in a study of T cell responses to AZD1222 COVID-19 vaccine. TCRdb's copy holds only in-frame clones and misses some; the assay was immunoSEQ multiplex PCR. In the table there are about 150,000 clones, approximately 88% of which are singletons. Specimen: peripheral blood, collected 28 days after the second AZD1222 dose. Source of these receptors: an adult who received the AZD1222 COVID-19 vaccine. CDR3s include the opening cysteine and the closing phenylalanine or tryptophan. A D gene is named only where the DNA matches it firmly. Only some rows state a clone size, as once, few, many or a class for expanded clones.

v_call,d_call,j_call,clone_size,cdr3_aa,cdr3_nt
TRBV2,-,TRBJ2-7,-,CASSAAGEGLSYEQYF,TGTGCCAGCAGTGCGGCCGGGGAAGGGCTGTCCTACGAGCAGTACTTC
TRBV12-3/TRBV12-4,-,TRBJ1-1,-,CASRGNSPATFF,TGTGCCAGCAGGGGAAACAGCCCTGCCACTTTCTTT
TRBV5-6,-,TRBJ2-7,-,CASSLDTRSSYEQYF,TGTGCCAGCAGCTTGGACACCCGGAGCTCCTACGAGCAGTACTTC
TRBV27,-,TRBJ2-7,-,CATGDPYEQYF,TGTGCCACCGGGGACCCCTACGAGCAGTACTTC
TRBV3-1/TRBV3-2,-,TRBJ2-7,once,CASSQVFDRIHEQYF,TGTGCCAGCAGCCAAGTCTTTGACAGGATCCACGAGCAGTACTTC
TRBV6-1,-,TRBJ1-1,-,CASSEGGTNTEAFF,TGTGCCAGCAGTGAAGGGGGGACCAACACTGAAGCTTTCTTT
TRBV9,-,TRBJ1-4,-,CASSTRGATNEKLFF,TGTGCCAGCAGCACCCGAGGTGCAACTAATGAAAAACTGTTTTTT
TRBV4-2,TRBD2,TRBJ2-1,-,CASSPNGGGSYNEQFF,TGTGCCAGCAGCCCTAATGGGGGGGGCTCCTACAATGAGCAGTTCTTC
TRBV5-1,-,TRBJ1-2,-,CASSLALSTRGAGGYTF,TGCGCCAGCAGCTTGGCCCTCAGTACGAGGGGCGCTGGTGGCTACACCTTC
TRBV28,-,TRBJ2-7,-,CATDTDSYEQYF,TGTGCCACCGACACGGATTCCTACGAGCAGTACTTC
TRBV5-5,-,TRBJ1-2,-,CASSPPAVSLYGYTF,TGTGCCAGCAGCCCACCGGCGGTTTCCCTCTATGGCTACACCTTC
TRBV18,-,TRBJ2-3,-,CASSPRMGDTQYF,TGTGCCAGCTCACCACGGATGGGAGATACGCAGTATTTT
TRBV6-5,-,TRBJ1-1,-,CASSPTGRANTEAFF,TGTGCCAGCAGCCCGACCGGCAGAGCGAACACTGAAGCTTTCTTT
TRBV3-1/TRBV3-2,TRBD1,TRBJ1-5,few,CASQLTGENSNQPQHF,TGTGCCAGCCAACTGACAGGGGAGAATAGCAATCAGCCCCAGCATTTT
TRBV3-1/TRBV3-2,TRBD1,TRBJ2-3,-,CASSRQGLQGTDTQYF,TGTGCCAGCAGTCGACAGGGGTTGCAGGGCACAGATACGCAGTATTTT
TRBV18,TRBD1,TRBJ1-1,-,CASSPFGQGEGEAFF,TGTGCCAGCTCACCCTTCGGACAGGGGGAAGGTGAAGCTTTCTTT
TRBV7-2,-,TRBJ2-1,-,CASSLTDYHNEQFF,TGTGCCAGCAGCTTAACGGACTACCACAATGAGCAGTTCTTC
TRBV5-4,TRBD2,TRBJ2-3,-,CASSLAGGSGDTQYF,TGTGCCAGCAGCTTGGCGGGAGGGTCGGGGGATACGCAGTATTTT
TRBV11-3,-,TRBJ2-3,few,CASSRALAPDTQYF,TGTGCCAGCAGCCGGGCCCTCGCGCCAGATACGCAGTATTTT
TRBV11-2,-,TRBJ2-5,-,CASSLLPAGSETQYF,TGTGCCAGCAGCTTACTTCCGGCGGGGTCAGAGACCCAGTACTTC
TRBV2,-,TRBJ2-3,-,CASRALQGPTDTQYF,TGTGCCAGCAGGGCTTTACAGGGACCCACAGATACGCAGTATTTT
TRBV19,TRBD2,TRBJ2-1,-,CASTGRGADEQFF,TGTGCCAGTACGGGGCGGGGGGCCGATGAGCAGTTCTTC
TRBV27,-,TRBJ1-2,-,CASRDSGYGYTF,TGTGCCAGCAGAGACAGTGGGTATGGCTACACCTTC
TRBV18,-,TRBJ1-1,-,CASSDDRSTEAFF,TGTGCCAGCTCAGACGACAGGAGCACTGAAGCTTTCTTT
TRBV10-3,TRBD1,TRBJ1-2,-,CAISTTGADYGYTF,TGTGCCATCAGCACTACAGGGGCGGACTATGGCTACACCTTC
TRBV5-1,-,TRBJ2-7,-,CASSLTSYEQYF,TGCGCCAGCAGCTTGACTAGCTACGAGCAGTACTTC
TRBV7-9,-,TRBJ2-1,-,CASSRPRFF,TGTGCCAGCAGCCGCCCCCGGTTCTTC
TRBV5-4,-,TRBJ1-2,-,CASSSPGGLSYGYTF,TGTGCCAGCAGCTCCCCGGGGGGGCTATCGTATGGCTACACCTTC
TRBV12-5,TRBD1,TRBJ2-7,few,CASAWTGRTYEQYF,TGTGCTAGTGCTTGGACAGGGAGAACCTACGAGCAGTACTTC
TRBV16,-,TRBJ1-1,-,CASRGQPNTEAFF,TGTGCCAGCAGAGGACAGCCCAACACTGAAGCTTTCTTT
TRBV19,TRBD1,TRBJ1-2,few,CACNRDRSYGYTF,TGTGCCTGCAACCGGGACAGGTCTTATGGCTACACCTTC
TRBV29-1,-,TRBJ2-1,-,CSVEPSGAGARGSSYNEQFF,TGCAGCGTTGAACCCTCCGGGGCGGGGGCGAGAGGGAGCTCCTACAATGAGCAGTTCTTC
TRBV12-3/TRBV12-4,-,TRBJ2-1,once,CASSTERYNEQFF,TGTGCCAGCAGTACAGAACGGTACAATGAGCAGTTCTTC
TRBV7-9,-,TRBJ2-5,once,CASSRRGAALSRETQYF,TGTGCCAGCAGCCGCCGGGGGGCCGCCCTTTCGAGGGAGACCCAGTACTTC
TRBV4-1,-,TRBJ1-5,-,CASSHSDSANQPQHF,TGCGCCAGCAGCCACTCTGACAGTGCAAATCAGCCCCAGCATTTT
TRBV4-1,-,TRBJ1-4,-,CASSQEGPATNEKLFF,TGCGCCAGCAGCCAAGAGGGCCCAGCAACTAATGAAAAACTGTTTTTT
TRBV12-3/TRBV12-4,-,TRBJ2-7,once,CASTLTTSYEQYF,TGTGCCAGCACCCTGACTACTTCCTACGAGCAGTACTTC
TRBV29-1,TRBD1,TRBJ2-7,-,CSVEVGQGIYEQYF,TGCAGCGTTGAAGTCGGACAGGGAATCTACGAGCAGTACTTC
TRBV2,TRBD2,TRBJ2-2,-,CARSPGGGTGTGELFF,TGTGCCAGATCTCCCGGGGGGGGAACAGGCACCGGGGAGCTGTTTTTT
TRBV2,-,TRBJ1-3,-,CASSEGAGVGNTIYF,TGTGCCAGCAGTGAGGGAGCAGGGGTTGGAAACACCATATATTTT
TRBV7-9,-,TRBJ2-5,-,CASSSRTGNQETQYF,TGTGCCAGCAGCTCGAGAACAGGGAACCAAGAGACCCAGTACTTC
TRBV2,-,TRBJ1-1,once,CASSVKGSNTEAFF,TGTGCCAGCAGTGTAAAGGGGTCGAATACTGAAGCTTTCTTT
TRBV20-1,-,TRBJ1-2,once,CSASGPGGYTF,TGCAGTGCTAGTGGGCCTGGAGGCTACACCTTC
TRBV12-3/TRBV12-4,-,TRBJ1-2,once,CASSSQGVYGYTF,TGTGCCAGCAGTTCCCAGGGTGTCTATGGCTACACCTTC
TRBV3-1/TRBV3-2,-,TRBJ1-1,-,CASSQPPNEAFF,TGTGCCAGCAGCCAGCCCCCCAATGAAGCTTTCTTT
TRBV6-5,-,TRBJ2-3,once,CASTQSTDTQYF,TGTGCCTCCACGCAGAGCACAGATACGCAGTATTTT
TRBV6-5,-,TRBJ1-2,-,CASRSTGRRFDGYTF,TGTGCCAGCAGATCGACAGGTAGGAGGTTCGATGGCTACACCTTC
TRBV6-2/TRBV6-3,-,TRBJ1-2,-,CASSQTGLDGYTF,TGTGCCAGCAGCCAAACAGGGCTAGATGGCTACACCTTC
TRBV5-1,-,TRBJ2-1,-,CASSLGPYNEQFF,TGCGCCAGCAGCTTGGGCCCCTACAATGAGCAGTTCTTC
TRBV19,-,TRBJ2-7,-,CASSIDHSYEQYF,TGTGCCAGTAGTATAGACCACTCCTACGAGCAGTACTTC